These 29 T cell receptor beta chains originate from one sample sequenced in a study of blood T cell repertoires in COVID-19. The table came from immunoSEQ multiplex PCR; TCRdb's copy has only in-frame clones and leaves some out. Of 70,000 to 75,000 clones in the sample, about 92% are singletons; the top ten hold 8% to 10%. Input material: peripheral blood. These TCRs come from a human donor in a cohort sampled during active COVID-19.

The chain is built from TRBV30 and TRBJ1-2, with 7 bases identical to TRBD1. The CDR3 is made up of 13 amino acids. Germline V lookup: CDR1 GTSNPN, CDR2 SVGIG (reference sequence). J gave up 4 bases and V 5 bases, and 7 bases lay outside the gene matches. CDR3: CAWVRQGGYGYTF. CDR3 bases: TGTGCCTGGGTCCGACAGGGAGGCTATGGCTACACCTTC. The full variable domain, completed using reference TRBV30 and TRBJ1-2, is SQTIHQWPATLVQPVGSPLSLECTVEGTSNPNLYWYRQAAGRGLQLLFYSVGIGQISSEVPQNLSASRPQDRQFILSSKKLLLSDSGFYLCAWVRQGGYGYTFGSGTRLTVV.

The chain employs TRBV29-1 and TRBJ2-7, with 8 bases matching TRBD1. The CDR3 totals 15 residues. Trimming at V came to 0 bases and at J to 1 base, leaving 5 bases not matched to a gene. Germline V lookup: CDR1 SQVTM, CDR2 ANQGSEA. CDR3 bases: TGCAGCGTTGAAGATTCGGGGACAGGTTCCTACGAGCAGTACTTC. Amino acid sequence: CSVEDSGTGSYEQYF.

The rearrangement links TRBV4-1 to TRBJ1-4; no firm D call. In germline, CDR1 is MGHRA, CDR2 YSYEKL. This CDR3 contains 12 residues. V lost 0 bases and J 9 bases, leaving 5 bases between the germline ends. CDR3 bases: TGCGCCAGCAGCCAAGAACAGAAAAAACTGTTTTTT. It is translated as CASSQEQKKLFF.

Turning to this clone: The junction and the germline gene differ at one end; a read error may be behind it. The V call is TRBV6-6, the J call TRBJ1-6; 7 bases line up with TRBD1. This CDR3 spans 12 amino acids. Looked up from germline, CDR1 is MNHNY and CDR2 is SVGAGI (reference sequence). The DNA of the CDR3 is TGTGCCTGCAGACAGGGAGACTCACCCCTCCACTTT. This translates into CACRQGDSPLHF.

The chain joins TRBV7-2 to TRBJ2-2; 7 nucleotides match TRBD2. This CDR3 region has 13 residues. Germline V CDR1 and CDR2: SGHTA, FQGNSA. V was pared by 4 bases and J by 4 bases, with 0 bases of the junction left unmatched. The CDR3 sequence: CASSSGGTGELFF. Written as DNA, the CDR3 is TGTGCCAGCAGCTCGGGAGGCACCGGGGAGCTGTTTTTT. The entire variable domain, with the rest obtained from reference TRBV7-2 and TRBJ2-2, is as follows: GAGVSQSPSNKVTEKGKDVELRCDPISGHTALYWYRQSLGQGLEFLIYFQGNSAPDKSGLPSDRFSAERTGGSVSTLTIQRTQQEDSAVYLCASSSGGTGELFFGEGSRLTVL.

This chain joins TRBV7-6 and TRBJ2-2, with a possible D match to TRBD2 (6 bases). The CDR3 totals 15 residues. The V gene's germline CDR1 is SGHVS and CDR2 FNYEAQ. V lost 10 bases to trimming and J lost 1 base, with 16 bases between them. The CDR3 bases are TGTGCCACCAGGACGGGACTTTTGAACACCGGGGAGCTGTTTTTT. It specifies CATRTGLLNTGELFF. Drawing the rest from reference TRBV7-6 and TRBJ2-2, the complete variable domain is GAGVSQSPRYKVTKRGQDVALRCDPISGHVSLYWYRQALGQGPEFLTYFNYEAQQDKSGLPNDRFSAERPEGSISTLTIQRTEQRDSAMYRCATRTGLLNTGELFFGEGSRLTVL.

This chain links TRBV5-5 with TRBJ2-5, with TRBD1 matching over 8 bases. Trimming cost V 0 bases and J 9 bases; bases outside gene matches: 7. Germline-derived CDR1 and CDR2 are SGHKS and YYEKEE (reference sequence). This CDR3 is built from 14 residues. The CDR3 spells CASSLEDRAAAQYF. In DNA form, the CDR3 reads TGTGCCAGCAGCTTGGAGGACAGGGCAGCGGCCCAGTACTTC.

The genes are TRBV5-1 and TRBJ2-1; TRBD2 matches at 14 bases. The germline V gene has CDR1 SGHRS and CDR2 YFSETQ. CDR3 length: 18 amino acids. V trimming: 0 bases; J trimming: 4 bases; junction bases outside the gene matches: 6. The CDR3 protein is CASSLGGTSGSQYNEQFF. The CDR3 bases are TGCGCCAGCAGCTTGGGGGGGACTAGCGGGAGCCAGTACAATGAGCAGTTCTTC. The variable domain in full, with the rest retrieved from reference TRBV5-1 and TRBJ2-1, is KAGVTQTPRYLIKTRGQQVTLSCSPISGHRSVSWYQQTPGQGLQFLFEYFSETQRNKGNFPGRFSGRQFSNSRSEMNVSTLELGDSALYLCASSLGGTSGSQYNEQFFGPGTRLTVL.

This clone appeared once. This chain connects TRBV2 to TRBJ2-1; 8 bases agree with TRBD1. J was trimmed by 3 bases and V by 5 bases; bases with no gene match: 6. CDR3 length equals 15 residues. Germline V gene data show CDR1 as SNHLY and CDR2 as FYNNEI. In DNA, the CDR3 is TGTGCCAGCAGTCCCCGGACAGGGTTCTACAATGAGCAGTTCTTC. Protein: CASSPRTGFYNEQFF.

The chain is built from TRBV7-9 and TRBJ2-1; no firm D call. V was cut by 3 bases and J by 1 base, with 10 bases left in between. This CDR3 comprises 15 residues. Germline lookup yields CDR1 SEHNR and CDR2 FQNEAQ (reference sequence). CDR3 coding DNA: TGTGCCAGCAGCTTGAAGCTTTTTTCCTACAATGAGCAGTTCTTC. Encoded protein: CASSLKLFSYNEQFF.

The gene calls are TRBV7-8 and TRBJ1-2, with 8 nucleotides matching TRBD1. Germline V gene sequence: CDR1 SGHVS, CDR2 FQNEAQ. The CDR3 runs 13 residues. The V and J ends lost 6 bases and 5 bases, in that order; junction bases with no gene match: 5. The CDR3 DNA is TGTGCCAGCAGTCCGACAGGGGAGTATGGCTACACCTTC. Amino acid sequence: CASSPTGEYGYTF.

The chain couples TRBV6-5 to TRBJ1-5; D might be TRBD1 (5 bases). Germline CDR1 and CDR2: MNHEY and SVGAGI. Between the trimmed V and J ends, which lost 0 bases and 4 bases, there was a span of 10 bases. The CDR3 consists of 15 residues. CDR3 in DNA: TGTGCCAGCAGTTACTCGAAGGCAGGGAATCAGCCCCAGCATTTT. It codes for CASSYSKAGNQPQHF.

V and J are TRBV6-5 and TRBJ1-1, with no clear D. Trimming removed 10 bases at V and 1 base at J, with 10 bases between. Germline CDR1 is MNHEY and CDR2 is SVGAGI. The CDR3 is made up of 12 amino acids. The CDR3 here is CATIRGNTEAFF. CDR3 nucleotides: TGTGCCACGATCCGGGGGAACACTGAAGCTTTCTTT.

This chain connects TRBV28 to TRBJ1-1; 9 positions agree with TRBD1. Losses at the gene ends were 5 bases for V and 5 bases for J; bases not matched to a gene: 15. The CDR3 runs to 17 residues. Germline CDR1 reads MDHEN; CDR2 reads SYDVKM. CDR3 nucleotides: TGTGCCAGCAGTCGTCGGGACAGGGCCCCCAAAAAAACTGAAGCTTTCTTT. This translates into CASSRRDRAPKKTEAFF. The variable domain in full, completed from reference TRBV28 and TRBJ1-1, reads DVKVTQSSRYLVKRTGEKVFLECVQDMDHENMFWYRQDPGLGLRLIYFSYDVKMKEKGDIPEGYSVSREKKERFSLILESASTNQTSMYLCASSRRDRAPKKTEAFFGQGTRLTVV.

V gene TRBV27 combines with J gene TRBJ2-3; 14 bases align to TRBD2. The CDR3 is 18 residues long. Germline CDR1 reads MNHEY; CDR2 reads SMNVEV (reference sequence). With 6 bases clipped from V and 3 bases from J, the junction kept 11 bases outside the gene matches. CDR3 DNA: TGTGCCAGCAGCCTCTCGGGACTAGCGGGAGACGCGACAGATACGCAGTATTTT. Protein product: CASSLSGLAGDATDTQYF.

A single count supports this clone. The V call is TRBV4-1, the J call TRBJ2-1, with D perhaps TRBD2 (6 bases). Germline V lookup: CDR1 MGHRA, CDR2 YSYEKL. The CDR3 is made up of 14 amino acids. Trimming removed 7 bases from V and 2 bases from J, with 12 bases in between. The CDR3 bases are TGCGCCAGCAAACTAGCTGATACCTACAATGAGCAGTTCTTC. Translating gives CASKLADTYNEQFF.

The chain recombines TRBV28 with TRBJ2-5, with 9 bases lining up with TRBD1. CDR1 is MDHEN and CDR2 is SYDVKM in the germline V gene. Germline trimming cut 5 bases from V and 5 bases from J; bases unmatched to any gene: 3. The CDR3 totals 13 residues. CDR3 DNA sequence: TGTGCCAGCAGTACAGGGGGCTGGGAGACCCAGTACTTC. Translating it yields CASSTGGWETQYF.

This sequence joins TRBV11-1 and TRBJ1-4, with D unresolved. From germline, CDR1 is SGHAT and CDR2 FQDESV (reference sequence). This CDR3 has 15 amino acids. V was pared by 3 bases and J by 0 bases, with 8 bases between. The CDR3 DNA sequence: TGTGCCAGCAGCTTCGACGGAGCAACTAATGAAAAACTGTTTTTT. Protein sequence: CASSFDGATNEKLFF.

The chain couples TRBV27 to TRBJ2-7, with TRBD2 matching 8 bases. With 2 bases clipped from V and 6 bases from J, the junction kept 12 bases outside the gene matches. The CDR3 has 16 amino acids. Germline assignment: CDR1 MNHEY and CDR2 SMNVEV (reference sequence). In DNA form, the CDR3 reads TGTGCCAGCAGTTTACGGGGTGGACTAGCAACCGGCGAGCAGTACTTC. Encoded protein: CASSLRGGLATGEQYF.

As to this clone: At the DNA level, this CDR3 is encoded by other sequences in the same sample as well. The gene calls are TRBV30 and TRBJ1-6, with TRBD1 identical over 8 bases. The CDR3 contains 14 residues. Germline CDR1 and CDR2: GTSNPN and SVGIG (reference sequence). V lost 3 bases and J lost 5; bases outside the gene matches: 3. Written as DNA, the CDR3 is TGTGCCTGGAGCGCGGGACAGGATAATTCACCCCTCCACTTT. Translated, it gives CAWSAGQDNSPLHF.

This chain links TRBV12-5 with TRBJ2-3; 9 bases line up with TRBD2. The CDR3 spans 17 residues. In germline, CDR1 is LGHNT, CDR2 FRNRAP. Trimming took 1 base from V and 0 from J; bases not matched to a gene: 5. CDR3 sequence reads: CASGLGTSVSSTDTQYF. DNA of the CDR3: TGTGCTAGTGGTTTGGGGACTAGCGTTTCTAGCACAGATACGCAGTATTTT.

The chain is built from TRBV21-1 and TRBJ2-7; TRBD1, as called in the table, went unchecked against the DNA. TRBV21-1 is listed as a pseudogene. This CDR3 has 15 amino acids. The CDR3 sequence: CASGASLQEPYEQYF. CDR3 bases: TGTGCCAGCGGAGCCTCCTTACAGGAACCCTACGAGCAGTACTTC.

The chain recombines TRBV28 with TRBJ1-5; 7 bases fit TRBD1. The junction had 11 bases not matched to a gene; V was cut back by 6 bases and J by 0 bases. From germline, CDR1 is MDHEN and CDR2 SYDVKM. The length of the CDR3 is 17 residues. CDR3 DNA: TGTGCCAGCAGAAATACAGGGGCAAAAGATAGCAATCAGCCCCAGCATTTT. Translating it yields CASRNTGAKDSNQPQHF.

The V and J genes are TRBV27 and TRBJ2-2; 7 nucleotides match TRBD1. CDR3 length: 17 amino acids. In germline, CDR1 is MNHEY, CDR2 SMNVEV (reference sequence). V shed 5 bases, J shed 1 base, and the junction held 10 bases outside the gene matches. The CDR3 nucleotides are TGTGCCAGCAGTCGCCCCCAGGGGGTCGGGAACACCGGGGAGCTGTTTTTT. It codes for CASSRPQGVGNTGELFF.

The chain recombines TRBV28 with TRBJ2-7; D unclear. The V gene's germline CDR1 is MDHEN and CDR2 SYDVKM. Trimming took 5 bases from V and 4 from J, leaving 3 bases between them. The CDR3 extends over 10 amino acids. CDR3 sequence (DNA): TGTGCCAGCAGTCTTTACGAGCAGTACTTC. This encodes CASSLYEQYF. The full variable domain, with the rest looked up from reference TRBV28 and TRBJ2-7, is DVKVTQSSRYLVKRTGEKVFLECVQDMDHENMFWYRQDPGLGLRLIYFSYDVKMKEKGDIPEGYSVSREKKERFSLILESASTNQTSMYLCASSLYEQYFGPGTRLTVT.

This rearrangement joins TRBV6-2 or TRBV6-3 to TRBJ2-4; TRBD1 matches 11 bases. The V segment lost 3 bases and the J segment 9 bases; nucleotides outside the gene matches: 10. The CDR3 runs to 16 residues. Germline CDR1 reads MNHEY; CDR2 reads SVGEGT. DNA for the CDR3: TGTGCCAGCAGTTATAGAGGACAGGGGGCAGGGAGCATTCAGTACTTC. Translation: CASSYRGQGAGSIQYF.

The genes are TRBV7-8 and TRBJ1-2, with TRBD1 matching 10 bases. V trimming: 3 bases; J trimming: 3 bases; junction bases outside the gene matches: 4. CDR3 length: 15 amino acids. CDR1 is SGHVS and CDR2 is FQNEAQ in the germline V gene. CDR3 in DNA: TGTGCCAGCAGCTTTAGGACAGGGGGTGACTATGGCTACACCTTC. This sequence encodes CASSFRTGGDYGYTF.

The chain joins TRBV12-3 or TRBV12-4 to TRBJ2-7, with unresolved D. Trimming took 6 bases from V and 6 from J, leaving 9 bases between them. CDR3 length: 11 residues. For the CDR3, the DNA is TGTGCCAGCAGCTCCTCCCCCGAGCAGTACTTC. Protein: CASSSSPEQYF.

The chain recombines TRBV5-1 with TRBJ2-6; D is ambiguous. V gave up 2 bases and J gave up 0 bases, with 12 bases separating them. The germline V gene has CDR1 SGHRS and CDR2 YFSETQ. The CDR3 loop spans 17 amino acids. The CDR3 sequence: CASSFRALSSGANVLTF. CDR3 coding DNA: TGCGCCAGCAGCTTTCGTGCGTTGAGCTCTGGGGCCAACGTCCTGACTTTC.